This T cell receptor beta chain was obtained from a study of CD8 T cells in Susac syndrome. CDR3 length equals 12 residues. In the case of this clonotype: The junction departs from the called germline gene at one end, perhaps through a read error.

Reverse transcription used about 0.45 to 1 ug RNA and random hexamers. TCRdb analysed the immunoSEQ multiplex PCR reads with MiXCR anew, one entry per CDR3 protein. The table records 95,000 to 150,000 distinct CDR3 sequences, over 85% of them present only once. The V and J genes are TRBV12-3 or TRBV12-4 and TRBJ1-3; D unclear. This TCR derives from a human donor in good health. Sequencing input: CD4+ T cells from PBMCs. CDR3 loop: CASRDSENTIYF. CDR3 nucleotides: TGTGCCAGCAGAGACTCTGAAAACACCATATATTTT.